This T cell receptor beta chain was recorded in a study of T-cell memory formation after mild COVID-19. Whole-study findings and limits: Within pre-infection memory, some responding clones were found, suggesting cross-reactive memory joined.

With respect to this clonotype: The antigen remains undetermined.

Trimming left V 3 bases short and J 0 bases short, with 12 bases between. Germline V lookup: CDR1 SGHDN, CDR2 FVKESK. The CDR3 extends over 16 amino acids. TCRdb reprocessed the 5' RACE reads with MiXCR, giving one entry per CDR3 protein. Here the sample spans some 290,000 distinct CDR3 sequences, 15% to 20% being singletons. V gene TRBV14 combines with J gene TRBJ2-4; D is possibly TRBD2 (6 bases). The sequence was collected from a man between 18 and 29 years old who had mild COVID-19 (a few samples of this study predate the infection). Cell type and time point are not known. The sequencing input was PBMCs or a T cell subset sorted from them (not recorded which). This chain's CDR3 is CASSQWRVKAKNIQYF. Here the CDR3 DNA reads TGTGCCAGCAGCCAGTGGAGGGTAAAAGCCAAAAACATTCAGTACTTC. Full variable domain (remainder filled in from reference TRBV14 and TRBJ2-4): EAGVTQFPSHSVIEKGQTVTLRCDPISGHDNLYWYRRVMGKEIKFLLHFVKESKQDESGMPNNRFLAERTGGTYSTLKVQPAELEDSGVYFCASSQWRVKAKNIQYFGAGTRLSVL.